Included here is one TCR beta chain sequence, with context. Its antigen is still unknown. The data originate from a study of shared clonotypes between healthy human individuals. At the level of the study: A couple of women and a few men aged 18 to 49 served as donors. Findings and limits, study-wide: Donor clonotype sharing was expected to depend on sequencing depth. Lower generation probabilities were found for non-shared clonotypes than for those shared by all four donors.

Assay used: immunoSEQ multiplex PCR; TCRdb lists only in-frame clones, some missing. The sample consists of fewer than 1 million clones, about 96% of them appearing once. The CDR3 loop spans 16 amino acids. Germline CDR1 and CDR2: MNHEY and SMNVEV (reference sequence). The ends were cut back, 2 bases at V and 0 bases at J, with 8 bases in the middle. As defined, naive CD8 cells were CD45RO-negative and positively selected for CCR7, with terminally differentiated effector memory CD45RA+ cells excluded. Donors comprised only Caucasian adults living in Nashville, Tennessee. The V and J genes are TRBV27 and TRBJ2-6, with D perhaps TRBD2 (5 bases). This TCR was recovered from a man aged 25-45 years in good health. The sequencing input was naive CD8+ T cells sorted from blood. The DNA for the CDR3 is TGTGCCAGCAGTTTAAACGGGGTCTCTGGGGCCAACGTCCTGACTTTC. This translates into CASSLNGVSGANVLTF.